Below, 8 T cell receptor beta chains from the same sample are listed, as sequenced in a study of blood T cell repertoires in COVID-19. Here immunoSEQ multiplex PCR was the method, and the copy in TCRdb shows in-frame clones only, minus some. Among some 210,000 clones listed, around 84% were seen once. The sequenced material came from PBMCs or T cells enriched from blood (not recorded which). These receptors were taken from a young man with acute COVID-19.

The genes are TRBV13 and TRBJ2-3, with D uncertain. The CDR3 runs 14 residues. Germline lookup yields CDR1 PRHDT and CDR2 FYEKMQ (reference sequence). Deletions cut 0 bases from V and 2 bases from J, with 6 bases between. CDR3 region: CASSLGADTDTQYF. The CDR3 coding sequence is TGTGCCAGCAGCTTAGGGGCAGACACAGATACGCAGTATTTT.

Here the CDR3 reads CAIRADGTSGGRGAQYF. CDR3 DNA sequence: TGTGCCATCAGGGCGGATGGGACTAGCGGGGGCCGGGGGGCGCAGTATTTT. This rearrangement joins TRBV10-3 to TRBJ2-3; the match to TRBD2 covers 14 bases. The trim removed 6 bases at V and 10 bases at J, leaving 15 bases unmatched. Looked up from germline, CDR1 is ENHRY and CDR2 is SYGVKD. CDR3 length equals 17 residues.

The genes are TRBV10-1 and TRBJ2-1, with a possible D match to TRBD2 (6 bases). CDR1 WNHNN and CDR2 SYGVQD come from the germline V gene (reference sequence). There are 14 residues in the CDR3. Between the trimmed V and J ends, which lost 0 bases and 9 bases, there was a span of 12 bases. This CDR3 reads CASSESIGGSEQFF. In nucleotides, the CDR3 is TGCGCCAGCAGTGAGTCGATCGGGGGAAGTGAGCAGTTCTTC.

The rearrangement joins TRBV6-5 to TRBJ2-1, with TRBD1 matching over 7 bases. V shed 6 bases, J shed 4 bases, and the junction held 3 bases outside the gene matches. The CDR3 extends over 13 amino acids. CDR1 MNHEY and CDR2 SVGAGI come from the germline V gene. The chain's CDR3 is CASRKQGYNEQFF. The CDR3 DNA reads as TGTGCCAGCAGGAAACAGGGGTACAATGAGCAGTTCTTC.

The chain employs TRBV5-1 and TRBJ2-3; maybe TRBD2 (5 bases). The CDR3 has 12 amino acids. CDR1 and CDR2 from the germline V gene are SGHRS and YFSETQ. Trimming took off 4 bases at V and 6 bases at J, with 9 bases between the two ends. The CDR3, as DNA: TGCGCCAGCAGCCCCAGAGGGGATACGCAGTATTTT. Its translation is CASSPRGDTQYF.

DNA of the CDR3: TGTGCCAGCTCCGATTACAAGAGGGATGAAGCTTTCTTT. Translating gives CASSDYKRDEAFF. The chain combines TRBV27 with TRBJ1-1, with D uncertain. The length of the CDR3 is 13 residues. Germline assignment: CDR1 MNHEY and CDR2 SMNVEV (reference sequence). V lost 8 bases and J 7 bases, leaving 17 bases between the germline ends.

The rearrangement links TRBV28 to TRBJ2-7; possible D gene TRBD1, 5 bases. V was clipped by 3 bases and J by 3 bases, with 9 bases between them. Per germline, CDR1 MDHEN and CDR2 SYDVKM. CDR3 length: 13 residues. For the CDR3, the DNA is TGTGCCAGCAGTTTCAGGGTTTTCTACGAGCAGTACTTC. Residues: CASSFRVFYEQYF.

The chain joins TRBV9 to TRBJ1-2; D gene ambiguous. Between the trimmed V and J ends, which lost 4 bases and 6 bases, there was a span of 13 bases. CDR1 and CDR2 from the germline V gene are SGDLS and YYNGEE. This CDR3 has 13 residues. The CDR3, as DNA: TGTGCCAGCAGCCCGACGTTGAGGAATGGCTACACCTTC. Its protein product is CASSPTLRNGYTF.